This TCR beta chain was obtained from a study of Graves' ophthalmopathy and Graves' hyperthyroidism. The CDR3 consists of 13 residues. Trimming pared 4 bases from V and 3 bases from J, leaving 10 bases between. Per germline, CDR1 SGHNT and CDR2 YYREEE (reference sequence). Beta-chain TCR CDR3 regions were amplified from RNA transcripts. HTBI primers served in a first-round RT-PCR, which a second-round multiplex PCR followed. TCRdb reanalysed the multiplex PCR reads using MiXCR and keeps one entry per CDR3 protein. The profile covers around 1,000,000 distinct CDR3 sequences, with about 40% appearing a single time and more than 9.5% taken by the ten largest.

The chain combines TRBV5-4 with TRBJ1-1, with D maybe TRBD1 (6 bases). Sequenced material: peripheral blood or thyroid tissue (not recorded which). The clonotype originates from an adult man with Graves' hyperthyroidism. CDR3 nucleotides: TGTGCCAGCAGCATCAACAGGGACACTGAAGCTTTCTTT. This codes for CASSINRDTEAFF.